This T cell receptor (beta chain) was captured in a study of T cell responses to AZD1222 COVID-19 vaccine. Sequencing was performed with immunoSEQ multiplex PCR; in TCRdb, only in-frame clones are kept and a portion is missing. The sample has about 100,000 clones, around 87% seen once. This clone was seen just once. Other DNA sequences in the sample encode the same CDR3. Trimming shortened V by 5 bases and J by 1 base, and 12 bases separated the two germline ends. The CDR3 is made up of 15 amino acids. CDR1 is SGHTA and CDR2 is FQGNSA in the germline V gene. The sequenced sample was peripheral blood, obtained on day 0 of MenACWY control vaccination. The receptor's source is an adult in good health. This rearrangement joins TRBV7-2 to TRBJ2-4; maybe TRBD2 (5 bases). The CDR3 reads CASSPPGVAKNIQYF. The CDR3 DNA reads TGTGCCAGCAGCCCCCCCGGGGTCGCCAAAAACATTCAGTACTTC.